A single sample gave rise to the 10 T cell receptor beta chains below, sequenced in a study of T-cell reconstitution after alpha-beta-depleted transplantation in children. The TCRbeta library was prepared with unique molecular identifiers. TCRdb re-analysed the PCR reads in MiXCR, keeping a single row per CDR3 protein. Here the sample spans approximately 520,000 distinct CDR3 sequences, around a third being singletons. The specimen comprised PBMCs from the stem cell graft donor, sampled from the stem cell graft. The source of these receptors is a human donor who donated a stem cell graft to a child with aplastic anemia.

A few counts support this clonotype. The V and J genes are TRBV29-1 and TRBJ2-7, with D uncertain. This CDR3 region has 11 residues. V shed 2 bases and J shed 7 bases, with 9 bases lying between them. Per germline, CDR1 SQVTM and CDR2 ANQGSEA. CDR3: CSVESPLEQYF. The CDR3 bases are TGCAGCGTTGAATCCCCACTTGAGCAGTACTTC.

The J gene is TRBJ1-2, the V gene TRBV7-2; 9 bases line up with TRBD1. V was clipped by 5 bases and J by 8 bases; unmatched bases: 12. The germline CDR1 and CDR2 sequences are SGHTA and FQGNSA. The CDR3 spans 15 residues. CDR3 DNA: TGTGCCAGCAGCCCCCCTGCGGACAGGGGACGAGGCTACACCTTC. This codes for CASSPPADRGRGYTF.

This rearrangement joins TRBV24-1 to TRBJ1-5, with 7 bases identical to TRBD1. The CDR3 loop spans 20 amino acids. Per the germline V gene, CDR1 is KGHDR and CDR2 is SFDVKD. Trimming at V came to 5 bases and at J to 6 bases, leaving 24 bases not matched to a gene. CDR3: CATSVRDLDREGLEGQPQHF. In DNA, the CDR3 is TGTGCCACCAGTGTCAGGGACCTAGACAGGGAAGGCCTTGAGGGTCAGCCCCAGCATTTT.

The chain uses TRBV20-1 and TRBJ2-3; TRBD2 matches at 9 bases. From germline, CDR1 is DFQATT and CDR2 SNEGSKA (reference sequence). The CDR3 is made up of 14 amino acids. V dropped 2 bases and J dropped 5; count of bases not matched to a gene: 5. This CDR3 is CSARIAGERDTQYF. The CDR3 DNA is TGCAGTGCTAGAATAGCGGGAGAGAGAGATACGCAGTATTTT.

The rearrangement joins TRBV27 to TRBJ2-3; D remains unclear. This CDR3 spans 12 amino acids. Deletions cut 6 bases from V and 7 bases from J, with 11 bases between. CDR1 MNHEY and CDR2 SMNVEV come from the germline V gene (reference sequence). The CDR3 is CASSLGSNTQYF. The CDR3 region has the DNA TGTGCCAGCAGCCTAGGATCTAATACGCAGTATTTT.

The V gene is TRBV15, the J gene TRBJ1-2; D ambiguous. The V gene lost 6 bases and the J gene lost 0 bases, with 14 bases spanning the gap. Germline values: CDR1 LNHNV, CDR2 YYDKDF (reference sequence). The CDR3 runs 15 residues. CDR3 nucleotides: TGTGCCACCAGTGAGCCGGAGTTTTCTAACTATGGCTACACCTTC. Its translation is CATSEPEFSNYGYTF.

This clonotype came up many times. The CDR3 loop is CASSPDPNYGYTF. In nucleotides, the CDR3 is TGTGCCAGCTCACCCGACCCCAACTATGGCTACACCTTC. The rearrangement joins TRBV18 to TRBJ1-2; D unresolved. From germline, CDR1 is KGHSH and CDR2 LQKENI. The CDR3 totals 13 residues. V shed 3 bases and J shed 2 bases, with 7 bases lying between them.

CDR3 in amino acids: CASSSPQTGYGYTF. CDR3 DNA: TGTGCCAGCAGCAGCCCCCAGACAGGTTATGGCTACACCTTC. The V call is TRBV28, the J call TRBJ1-2; perhaps TRBD1 as D (6 bases). The CDR3 has 14 residues. In germline, CDR1 is MDHEN, CDR2 SYDVKM. The V and J ends lost 6 bases and 5 bases respectively, with 16 bases between them.

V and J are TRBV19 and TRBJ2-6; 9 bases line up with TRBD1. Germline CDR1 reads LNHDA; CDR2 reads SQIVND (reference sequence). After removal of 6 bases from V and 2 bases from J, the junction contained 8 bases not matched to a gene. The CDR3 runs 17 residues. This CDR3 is CASSPDRGIPGANVLTF. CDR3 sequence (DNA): TGTGCCAGTAGCCCGGACAGGGGTATTCCTGGGGCCAACGTCCTGACTTTC.

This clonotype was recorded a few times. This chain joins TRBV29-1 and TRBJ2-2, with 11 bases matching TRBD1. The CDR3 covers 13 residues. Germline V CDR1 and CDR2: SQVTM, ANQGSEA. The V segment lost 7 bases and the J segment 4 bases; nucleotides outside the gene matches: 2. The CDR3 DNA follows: TGCAGCGGTGGGACAGGGGGCACCGGGGAGCTGTTTTTT. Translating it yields CSGGTGGTGELFF.